This TCR beta chain was captured by sequencing in a study of blood T cell repertoires in COVID-19. Study-level background: Sites across the United States, Italy and Spain contributed samples from acute and convalescent COVID-19. PBMCs, B-cell-depleted T cells, or T cells were the source of the cDNA or gDNA that made up the material.

V dropped 2 bases and J dropped 6; count of bases not matched to a gene: 10. In germline, CDR1 is SGHTA, CDR2 FQGNSA. The CDR3 sequence is 15 residues long. In the original processing: How many nucleated cells were present was estimated from reference gene primer amplification. Sequencing was performed with immunoSEQ multiplex PCR; in TCRdb, only in-frame clones are kept and a portion is missing. V, J and clone size were drawn from that table, and D and trimming were deduced from the DNA. The repertoire includes 250,000 or so clones, around 80% of them detected once, and 4% to 5% sits in the top ten.

The sequencing sample was made of peripheral blood. This chain connects TRBV7-2 to TRBJ2-7; 7 bases fit TRBD2. The receptor was isolated from a man aged 55 to 70 with acute or convalescent COVID-19. As DNA, the CDR3 is TGTGCCAGCAGCTTAAGCGGGGTGAGAGGTAGCGAGCAGTACTTC. Amino acid sequence: CASSLSGVRGSEQYF.